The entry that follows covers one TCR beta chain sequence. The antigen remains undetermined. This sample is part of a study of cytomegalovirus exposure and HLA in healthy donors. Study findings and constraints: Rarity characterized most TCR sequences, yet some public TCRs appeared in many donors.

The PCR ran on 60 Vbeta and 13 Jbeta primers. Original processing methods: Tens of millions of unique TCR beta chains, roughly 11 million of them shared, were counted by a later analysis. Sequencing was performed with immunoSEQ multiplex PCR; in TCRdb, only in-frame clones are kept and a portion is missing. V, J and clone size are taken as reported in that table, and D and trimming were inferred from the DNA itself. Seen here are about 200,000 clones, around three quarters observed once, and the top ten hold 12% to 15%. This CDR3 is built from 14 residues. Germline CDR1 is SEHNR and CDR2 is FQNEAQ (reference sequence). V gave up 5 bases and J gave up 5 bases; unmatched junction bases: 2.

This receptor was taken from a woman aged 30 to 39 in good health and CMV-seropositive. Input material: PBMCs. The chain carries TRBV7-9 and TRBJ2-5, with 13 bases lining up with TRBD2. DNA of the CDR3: TGTGCCAGCAGCCGGACTAGCGGGAGCGAGACCCAGTACTTC. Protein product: CASSRTSGSETQYF. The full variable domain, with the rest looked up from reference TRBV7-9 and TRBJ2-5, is DTGVSQNPRHKITKRGQNVTFRCDPISEHNRLYWYRQTLGQGPEFLTYFQNEAQLEKSRLLSDRFSAERPKGSFSTLEIQRTEQGDSAMYLCASSRTSGSETQYFGPGTRLLVL.